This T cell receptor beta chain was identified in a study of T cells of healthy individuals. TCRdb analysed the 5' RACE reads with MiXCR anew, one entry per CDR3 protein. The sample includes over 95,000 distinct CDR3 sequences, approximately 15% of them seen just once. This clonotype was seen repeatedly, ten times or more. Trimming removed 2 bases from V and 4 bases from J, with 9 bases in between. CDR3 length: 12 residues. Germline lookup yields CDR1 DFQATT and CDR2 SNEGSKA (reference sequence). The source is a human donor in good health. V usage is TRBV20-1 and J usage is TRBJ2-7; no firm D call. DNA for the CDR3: TGCAGTGCTAGAACGCATGAGTACGAGCAGTACTTC. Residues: CSARTHEYEQYF.